This T cell receptor (beta chain) emerged from a study of identifying expanded T cells in peripheral blood. Study-wide points: Roughly two-week clone count variance significantly increased as total template count grew. Differentially abundant clones: about 1.2 between replicates, about 15 at 2 to 3 weeks, roughly 18 at four.

Regarding this clone: Its antigen is as yet unknown.

Sequenced by immunoSEQ multiplex PCR; TCRdb stores in-frame clones only, minus some. The table lists about 91,000 clones, about 91% of them singletons. Collection occurred without any documented infections or immune events in donors. The sequenced material came from blood. The sequence came from a person aged 18 to 75 in good health.

The CDR3 here is CASIRQGAEKLFF. CDR3 nucleotide sequence: TGTGCCAGCATTCGACAGGGTGCTGAAAAACTGTTTTTT. This sequence joins TRBV2 and TRBJ1-4; 7 bases agree with TRBD1. This CDR3 comprises 13 residues. The V gene's germline CDR1 is SNHLY and CDR2 FYNNEI. The V segment lost 7 bases and the J segment 7 bases; nucleotides outside the gene matches: 6.